Listed here are 6 T cell receptor beta chains from one sample, sequenced in a study of technical replicates of blood from a handful of donors. This table comes from immunoSEQ multiplex PCR, and its TCRdb copy is limited to in-frame clones, with some not included. The data show some 77,000 clones, 70% to 90% seen once. Input material: PBMCs. The receptors originated from a human donor in good health. Some clones in this sample may be carry-over from other donors' samples.

This chain connects TRBV29-1 to TRBJ1-1; no definite D call. The CDR3 is made up of 15 amino acids. V lost 0 bases to trimming and J lost 2 bases, with 13 bases between them. Germline values: CDR1 SQVTM, CDR2 ANQGSEA. In DNA form, the CDR3 reads TGCAGCGTTGAAGATCAGAGCGCGGGAAACACTGAAGCTTTCTTT. Protein sequence: CSVEDQSAGNTEAFF. Supplemented by reference TRBV29-1 and TRBJ1-1, the full variable domain reads SAVISQKPSRDICQRGTSLTIQCQVDSQVTMMFWYRQQPGQSLTLIATANQGSEATYESGFVIDKFPISRPNLTFSTLTVSNMSPEDSSIYLCSVEDQSAGNTEAFFGQGTRLTVV.

V is TRBV7-2 and J is TRBJ2-1; 13 bases are a match to TRBD2. Losses at the gene ends were 5 bases for V and 8 bases for J; bases not matched to a gene: 6. The CDR3 extends over 15 amino acids. CDR1 is SGHTA and CDR2 is FQGNSA in the germline V gene. The CDR3 bases are TGTGCCAGCAGCCAACTAGCGGGGGGGCCATATGAGCAGTTCTTC. Translated: CASSQLAGGPYEQFF.

V gene TRBV7-9 combines with J gene TRBJ2-1; D is unclear. CDR1 and CDR2 (germline): SEHNR, FQNEAQ (reference sequence). The CDR3 covers 15 residues. V lost 5 bases, J lost 9 bases, and 20 bases lay in between. CDR3 residues: CASSLLRGLSVEQFF. The CDR3 DNA follows: TGTGCCAGCAGCCTTCTTCGTGGGCTGAGTGTTGAGCAGTTCTTC. Using reference TRBV7-9 and TRBJ2-1 for the parts outside the CDR3, the full variable domain is DTGVSQNPRHKITKRGQNVTFRCDPISEHNRLYWYRQTLGQGPEFLTYFQNEAQLEKSRLLSDRFSAERPKGSFSTLEIQRTEQGDSAMYLCASSLLRGLSVEQFFGPGTRLTVL.

The chain carries TRBV30 and TRBJ1-3; 8 bases fit TRBD1. Losses at the gene ends were 5 bases for V and 5 bases for J; bases not matched to a gene: 5. Germline V gene data show CDR1 as GTSNPN and CDR2 as SVGIG (reference sequence). This CDR3 is built from 13 residues. CDR3 region: CAWSGQGRNTIYF. CDR3 DNA: TGTGCCTGGTCAGGACAGGGAAGAAACACCATATATTTT.

In DNA form, the CDR3 reads TGTGCCAGCAGCCATGGGGAGTTATGGTCTAGGGAGCAGTACTTC. Residues: CASSHGELWSREQYF. The V gene is TRBV13, the J gene TRBJ2-7, with TRBD2 as a possible D gene (5 bases). Per the germline V gene, CDR1 is PRHDT and CDR2 is FYEKMQ (reference sequence). The CDR3 has 15 residues. Trimming removed 5 bases from V and 7 bases from J, with 21 bases in between.

The genes are TRBV5-4 and TRBJ2-5, with TRBD1 matching 9 bases. In germline, CDR1 is SGHNT, CDR2 YYREEE (reference sequence). The length of the CDR3 is 14 residues. With V trimmed by 5 bases and J by 5 bases, 7 bases remained unmatched. The DNA of the CDR3 is TGTGCCAGCAGACCCTGGGACAGGGTGGAGACCCAGTACTTC. Translation: CASRPWDRVETQYF.